The 4 T cell receptor beta chains listed next were all sequenced from one sample in a study of T cell repertoires in cytomegalovirus infection. The antigens for these receptors are not known. TCRdb reprocessed the reads with MiXCR, giving one entry per CDR3 protein. The sample includes about 890,000 distinct CDR3 sequences, approximately 30% seen only once; the top ten take about an eighth. This sample comprised cultured CD8+ T cells from PBMCs, obtained from culture after CMV antigen stimulation. The receptors stem from a human donor in good health (CMV status not recorded). Some clones in this sample may be carry-over from other donors' samples.

CDR3 nucleotide sequence: TGTGCTACCAGGCCGGAGAGCTCTGGAAACACCATATATTTT. This sequence encodes CATRPESSGNTIYF. The J gene is TRBJ1-3, the V gene TRBV12-5; D gene uncertain. Trimming removed 10 bases from V and 0 bases from J, with 13 bases in between. The CDR3 consists of 14 residues. The germline CDR1 and CDR2 sequences are LGHNT and FRNRAP.

This clonotype has only a few counts. This sequence joins TRBV20-1 and TRBJ2-1, with 11 positions matching TRBD2. Germline CDR1 DFQATT, CDR2 SNEGSKA (reference sequence). The CDR3 sequence is 14 residues long. With V trimmed by 3 bases and J by 6 bases, 4 bases remained unmatched. CDR3 residues: CSASGSGGANEQFF. The CDR3 DNA follows: TGCAGTGCTAGCGGTAGCGGGGGGGCCAATGAGCAGTTCTTC.

On this clonotype: A read error is possible here, since a much larger clone lies one base away. DNA of the CDR3: TGTGCCAACAGTCAGGGGGGTACCGGGGAGCTGTTTTTT. As protein: CANSQGGTGELFF. J is TRBJ2-2 and V is TRBV12-3 or TRBV12-4; weak D call: TRBD1 (7 bases). This CDR3 has 13 amino acids.

This clonotype has ten or more counts. The CDR3 is CASSVTPPGQGFGYGYTF. Here the CDR3 DNA reads TGTGCCAGCAGCGTGACCCCTCCGGGACAGGGTTTTGGATATGGCTACACCTTC. This chain uses TRBV7-2 with TRBJ1-2, with 9 bases that match TRBD1. J gave up 5 bases and V 5 bases, and 18 bases lay outside the gene matches. Germline lookup yields CDR1 SGHTA and CDR2 FQGNSA. This CDR3 comprises 18 residues.